The sequence of this T cell receptor (beta chain) was determined in a study of identical twins (dated by TCRdb to the mid-2010s). In the study overall: To test whether fetal clonotypes persist, the study used deep sequencing on TCR alpha and beta repertoires from monozygotic twins, unrelated adults of various ages, and cord blood. To rule out contamination, replicate twin experiments were performed at different times with different library preparation protocols. The study at large found these results: Invariant T cells such as MAIT and iNKT could partly confound zero-insertion analyses, although diverse VJ usage argued against such confounding for most clonotypes. Out-of-frame TCR alpha sequences shared between twins showed an excess of low generation-probability sequences compared with coincidental sharing between unrelated individuals. Fewer insertions were carried by abundant cord blood beta clonotypes; a weaker similar trend was observed in young adult naive repertoires, while no such trend was observed in memory repertoires. Because the same donors could not be followed over many years, conclusions were based on cross-sectional statistical analysis. Recombination models systematically underestimated out-of-frame TCR alpha sharing in monozygotic twins but agreed with sharing between unrelated individuals. The excess sharing between twins in beta out-of-frame sequences was weaker because fewer shared sequences reduced the signal-to-noise ratio.

Only healthy Caucasian donors were included. Three pairs of female monozygotic twins, all aged about 18 to 29 years, were included in the twin cohort. Positive isolation kits from Invitrogen were used to isolate the CD4+ and CD8+ T cell populations. For CDR1 and CDR2, the germline V gene lists SGHRS and YFSETQ. V is shortened by 4 bases, J by 5 bases, and the region joining them spans 13 bases. The CDR3 covers 14 residues, taking in both the cysteine and the phenylalanine. Only the CDR3 DNA stays, 42 bases, in frame from base 1. This clonotype was seen a handful of times. The target of this receptor is not known. No clone much larger than this one lies a single base away; base qualities are absent. Library preparation was by 5' RACE. The sequencer listed for this sample is Illumina HiSeq 2000. Template switching added a universal primer binding site, and the final cDNA carried a unique molecular identifier that allowed TCR cDNA molecules to be counted accurately. Specific primers in the conserved constant-segment region were used to synthesize first-strand cDNA for the TCR alpha and beta chains. Each cDNA library was double barcoded, with a SMART-Mk sample barcode plus Illumina barcodes, to control for contamination. TruSeq adapter sequences along with Illumina sample barcodes were introduced in two successive PCR steps. The TCR alpha and beta cDNA libraries were sequenced on the Illumina HiSeq platform using custom primers. The authors' pipeline ran thus. MiGEC processed the raw reads to extract unique molecular identifiers, while MiXCR was used to determine the CDR3 positions. For each individual, recombination models were inferred using an EM algorithm with the repgenHMM and IGoR tools. The analysis of shared clonotypes was done with the tcR package in R, with sharing normalized by the product of cloneset sizes. To study raw recombination without the effects of thymic and clonal selection, out-of-frame nonproductive sequences were analyzed. TCRdb reprocessing: public reads trimmed at Q25 with fastp, clones called with MiXCR, in-frame beta chains kept. One record per CDR3 amino acid sequence lists the most common genes and DNA. Here the V and J calls rest on TCRdb's processing, not on the authors' analysis. The sample has 400,000 to 550,000 distinct CDR3 sequences on record, less than 25% of them singletons. 0.91% of the sample belongs to the ten largest clones.

The same specimen was also included in a second study, on T cells expressing NK-cell markers. Per that second paper: TCR beta-chain repertoires were profiled in sorted CD3+CD56+NKG2C+, CD3+CD56+NKG2C- and CD3+CD56-NKG2C+ T-cell subsets from fewer than 10 donors. Among the eight sequenced donors, only one was HCMV-seronegative, while the other seven were HCMV-seropositive. To restrict sorting to alphabetaTCR-expressing T cells, an anti-gammadeltaTCR antibody was added in several experiments. For five or six donors, the dominant CD3+CD56+NKG2C+ clonotypes were among the top 10 CD8+ clonotypes and accounted for about 1.0-7.0% of CD8+ T cells. Those dominant clonotypes were again the most abundant among CD3+CD56-NKG2C+ cells in several donors, at about 25-60.1%. Whether the expanded NKG2C-expressing T cell clones were specific for HCMV antigens was left unclear. The eight sequenced donors were randomly selected healthy volunteers, three men and five women. HCMV-specific IgG was detected in serum with a commercial ELISA kit to determine HCMV serostatus. MIGEC was used to demultiplex reads and group reads by UMI, and MiTCR was used to assemble and quantify clonotypes. To exclude erroneous sequences, any TCR cDNA sequence not supported by at least two reads was discarded. The tcR package was used for downstream repertoire analysis, with clonotypes matched between fractions based on CDR3 nucleotide sequence plus V segment. VDJmatch was used to annotate antigen specificity against VDJdb, with one amino acid substitution in CDR3 allowed.

This TCR was sampled from a woman between 18 and 29 years old in good health. The chain is made from TRBV5-1 and TRBJ1-5; D gene: possibly TRBD1, on 5 matching bases. Sequenced material: CD4+ T cells sorted from blood. The CDR3 in this case is CASSHRDGDQPQHF. The base sequence is TGCGCCAGCAGCCACCGGGACGGAGATCAGCCCCAGCATTTT.